The T cell receptor (beta chain) described here comes from a study of technical replicates of blood from several donors. This clone has just a few counts. The protocol was immunoSEQ multiplex PCR, while the TCRdb copy is restricted to in-frame clones and leaves out a portion. Of about 62,000 clones listed, approximately 89% are singletons. The V gene lost 4 bases and the J gene lost 0 bases, with 17 bases spanning the gap. The CDR3 consists of 17 residues. CDR1 SGHVS and CDR2 FNYEAQ come from the germline V gene. This chain joins TRBV7-6 and TRBJ2-3; D is perhaps TRBD2 (6 bases). The sequence derives from a human donor in good health. Some clones in this sample may be carry-over from other donors' samples. Input material: PBMCs. The DNA for the CDR3 is TGTGCCAGCAGCTGGAACTCCGGGGGTACTAGCACAGATACGCAGTATTTT. Its translation: CASSWNSGGTSTDTQYF.